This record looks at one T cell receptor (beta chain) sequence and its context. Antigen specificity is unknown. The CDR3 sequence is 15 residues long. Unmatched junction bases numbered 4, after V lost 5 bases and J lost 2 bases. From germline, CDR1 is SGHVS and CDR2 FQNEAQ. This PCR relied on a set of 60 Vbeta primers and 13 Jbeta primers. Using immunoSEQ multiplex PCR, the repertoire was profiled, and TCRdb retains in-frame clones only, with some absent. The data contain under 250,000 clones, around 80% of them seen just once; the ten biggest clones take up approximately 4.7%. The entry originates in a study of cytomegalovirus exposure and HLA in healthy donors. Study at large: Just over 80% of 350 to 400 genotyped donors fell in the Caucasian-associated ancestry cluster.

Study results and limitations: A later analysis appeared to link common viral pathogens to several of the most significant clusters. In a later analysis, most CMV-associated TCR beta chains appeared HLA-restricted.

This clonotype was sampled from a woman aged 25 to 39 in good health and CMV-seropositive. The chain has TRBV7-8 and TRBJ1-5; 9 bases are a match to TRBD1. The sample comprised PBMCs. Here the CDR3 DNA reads TGTGCCAGCAGCGAAGACAGGGGGGGCAATCAGCCCCAGCATTTT. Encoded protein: CASSEDRGGNQPQHF. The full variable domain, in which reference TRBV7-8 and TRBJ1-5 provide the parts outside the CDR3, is GAGVSQSPRYKVAKRGQDVALRCDPISGHVSLFWYQQALGQGPEFLTYFQNEAQLDKSGLPSDRFFAERPEGSVSTLKIQRTQQEDSAVYLCASSEDRGGNQPQHFGDGTRLSIL.